The rows below give T cell receptor beta chains drawn from one sample of a study of regulatory and conventional T cells in RAG deficiency. Some clones are missing from TCRdb's copy, which holds only in-frame ones; the method was immunoSEQ multiplex PCR. The sample has 10,000 or so clones, less than 95% seen once. These data were also reused for a study on regulatory T cells.

The sample comprised CD127- CD25+ CD4+ Tregs sorted from blood. Every receptor here comes from a human donor in good health. Each CDR3 is given without its conserved first and last residue. Each record gives: J gene, clone size, V gene, CDR3 protein. Clone size is not always given. Where it is, it says once, few, many or a class for expanded clones.

J: TRBJ1-2
size: NA
V: TRBV5-5
CDR3: ASSLSGDYGYT

J: TRBJ2-2
size: NA
V: TRBV4-1
CDR3: ASSPLGGVKDPPGELF

J: TRBJ1-2
size: NA
V: TRBV7-9
CDR3: ASSFDSNYGYT

J: TRBJ2-1
size: NA
V: TRBV4-1
CDR3: ASSQALGAGGFVDEQF

J: TRBJ1-6
size: NA
V: TRBV4-2
CDR3: ASSQESGRPYNSPLH

J: TRBJ1-1
size: NA
V: TRBV5-1
CDR3: ASSSSGPTEAF

J: TRBJ2-3
size: NA
V: TRBV6-5
CDR3: ASSPDNSTDTQY

J: TRBJ2-7
size: NA
V: TRBV28
CDR3: ASSLQGSHYEQY

J: TRBJ2-7
size: once
V: TRBV6-6
CDR3: ASKDRPYEQY

J: TRBJ2-7
size: NA
V: TRBV10-3
CDR3: AISGGTGKNYEQY

J: TRBJ2-5
size: NA
V: TRBV7-3
CDR3: ASSLGPGSGETQY

J: TRBJ2-1
size: NA
V: TRBV11-2
CDR3: ASSFDSYNEQF

J: TRBJ1-2
size: once
V: TRBV5-1
CDR3: ASSEGRVFNYGYT

J: TRBJ2-1
size: NA
V: TRBV28
CDR3: ASSLRGVYNEQF

J: TRBJ1-4
size: NA
V: TRBV5-1
CDR3: ASSPGQGREKLF

J: TRBJ1-1
size: NA
V: TRBV5-1
CDR3: ASSLAKREGRNTEAF

J: TRBJ2-1
size: few
V: TRBV5-1
CDR3: ASTSAGPRNEQF

J: TRBJ2-6
size: NA
V: TRBV7-3
CDR3: ASGAGKNSGANVLT

J: TRBJ2-3
size: NA
V: TRBV29-1
CDR3: SARTGTDTQY

J: TRBJ2-7
size: NA
V: TRBV5-1
CDR3: ASSLGQGVPYEQY

J: TRBJ2-5
size: NA
V: TRBV21-1
CDR3: ASSHQGGQETQY

J: TRBJ2-4
size: NA
V: TRBV28
CDR3: ASSLTISNIQY

J: TRBJ2-7
size: NA
V: TRBV5-1
CDR3: ASSATGSGGEQY

J: TRBJ1-5
size: NA
V: TRBV5-1
CDR3: ASSPGTGYSNQPQH

J: TRBJ2-5
size: NA
V: TRBV10-1
CDR3: ASSDGRTSGPETQY

J: TRBJ1-4
size: NA
V: TRBV5-5
CDR3: ASSPGTGGGRNEKLF

J: TRBJ1-3
size: few
V: TRBV6-1
CDR3: ASSFGQGTGNTIY

J: TRBJ1-2
size: once
V: TRBV9
CDR3: ASSPRGWRGGYGYT

J: TRBJ2-1
size: NA
V: TRBV27
CDR3: ASSASGGISYNEQF

J: TRBJ1-2
size: NA
V: TRBV19
CDR3: ATQGNHGYT

J: TRBJ2-7
size: NA
V: TRBV6-5
CDR3: ASTRLAGYEQY

J: TRBJ1-1
size: NA
V: TRBV7-9
CDR3: ASSSTPSSWATEAF

J: TRBJ2-3
size: NA
V: TRBV9
CDR3: ASTGTSGGFGGDTQY

J: TRBJ1-5
size: NA
V: TRBV5-1
CDR3: ASTGTLYQPQH

J: TRBJ2-5
size: NA
V: TRBV10-3
CDR3: AISEPLYQDRGKYQETQY

J: NA
size: NA
V: TRBV11-2
CDR3: ASSLGSPGYEQY

J: TRBJ2-1
size: NA
V: TRBV5-4
CDR3: ASSRGLAGVSYNEQF

J: TRBJ2-3
size: NA
V: TRBV20-1
CDR3: SANTGDTQY

J: TRBJ2-3
size: NA
V: TRBV15
CDR3: ATRTGMERGKPYTDTQY

J: TRBJ1-5
size: NA
V: TRBV2
CDR3: ASRDRTYQPQH

J: TRBJ2-2
size: NA
V: TRBV5-1
CDR3: ASSPYVQGANGELF

J: TRBJ2-3
size: NA
V: TRBV2
CDR3: ASSESLLTDTQY

J: TRBJ2-7
size: NA
V: TRBV15
CDR3: ATSRDRGIYEQY

J: TRBJ1-1
size: few
V: TRBV21-1
CDR3: ALREGENTEAF

J: TRBJ2-5
size: NA
V: TRBV5-1
CDR3: ASSWTGRETQY

J: TRBJ2-1
size: NA
V: TRBV4-1
CDR3: ATGTNPYNEQF

J: TRBJ1-1
size: few
V: TRBV10-2
CDR3: ASSVGQGVSEAF

J: TRBJ2-7
size: NA
V: TRBV5-1
CDR3: ASSLLGGEQY

J: TRBJ1-2
size: few
V: TRBV5-1
CDR3: ASSTRTGGDYGYT